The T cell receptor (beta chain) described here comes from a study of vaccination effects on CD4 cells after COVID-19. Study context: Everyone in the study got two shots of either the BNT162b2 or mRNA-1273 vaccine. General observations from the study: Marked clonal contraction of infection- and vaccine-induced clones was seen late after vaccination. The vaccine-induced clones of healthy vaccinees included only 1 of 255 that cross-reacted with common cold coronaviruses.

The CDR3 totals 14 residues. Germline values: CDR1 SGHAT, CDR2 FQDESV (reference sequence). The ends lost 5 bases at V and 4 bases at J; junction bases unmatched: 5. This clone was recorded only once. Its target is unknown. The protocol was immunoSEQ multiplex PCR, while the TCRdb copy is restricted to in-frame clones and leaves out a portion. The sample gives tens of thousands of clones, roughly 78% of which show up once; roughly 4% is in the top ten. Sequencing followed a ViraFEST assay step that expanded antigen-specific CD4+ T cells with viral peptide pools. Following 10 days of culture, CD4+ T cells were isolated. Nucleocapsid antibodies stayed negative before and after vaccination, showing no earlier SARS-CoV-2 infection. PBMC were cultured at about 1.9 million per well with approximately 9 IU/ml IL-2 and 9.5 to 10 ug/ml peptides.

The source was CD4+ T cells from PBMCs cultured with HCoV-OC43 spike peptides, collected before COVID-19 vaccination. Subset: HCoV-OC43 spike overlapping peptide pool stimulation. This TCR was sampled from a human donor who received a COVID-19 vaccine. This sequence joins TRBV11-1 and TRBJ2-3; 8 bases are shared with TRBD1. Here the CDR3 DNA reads TGTGCCAGCAGCCCGGACAGGGAAGCAGATACGCAGTATTTT. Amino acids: CASSPDREADTQYF.